The clone carrying this T cell receptor beta chain came up a few times. The antigen remains undetermined. The record originates from a study of PD-1 blockade in classical Hodgkin lymphoma. This table comes from immunoSEQ multiplex PCR, and its TCRdb copy is limited to in-frame clones, with some not included. The repertoire holds nearly 20,000 clones, with more than 75% as singletons. Study outcomes and limitations: The drivers behind the repertoire differences, possibly disease activity or prior therapy, remain undefined.

Noted time point: cycle 4 day 1 (C4D1), after 6 weeks of nivolumab. The patients all showed relapse after autologous stem cell transplantation, while their brentuximab vedotin exposure varied. The CDR3 loop spans 13 amino acids. From germline, CDR1 is GTSNPN and CDR2 SVGIG (reference sequence). The ends lost 4 bases at V and 4 bases at J; junction bases unmatched: 6. The clonotype originates from a human donor with classical Hodgkin lymphoma. The rearrangement links TRBV30 to TRBJ1-2; 7 bases agree with TRBD1. The source material was peripheral blood mononuclear cells (PBMCs), sampled before the fourth cycle of nivolumab. CDR3 in amino acids: CAWMKPGGYGYTF. The DNA of the CDR3 is TGTGCCTGGATGAAACCAGGGGGCTATGGCTACACCTTC.